The 8 T cell receptor beta chains given below trace back to one sample, sequenced in a study of blood T cell repertoires in COVID-19. Sequencing was performed with immunoSEQ multiplex PCR; in TCRdb, only in-frame clones are kept and a portion is missing. Among fewer than 250,000 clones, around 82% were seen once, and the ten largest hold 9.5% to 15%. The specimen sequenced was peripheral blood. These receptors all stem from a woman between 35 and 50 years old with acute or convalescent COVID-19.

The chain combines TRBV12-5 with TRBJ1-4; tentative D call: TRBD1 (5 bases). The germline V gene encodes CDR1 LGHNT and CDR2 FRNRAP. This CDR3 is 16 amino acids long. Deletions cut 2 bases from V and 6 bases from J, with 16 bases between. As DNA, the CDR3 is TGTGCTAGTGGTTTGTCCCAGGGAGGGGACTATGAAAAACTGTTTTTT. This codes for CASGLSQGGDYEKLFF.

V is TRBV19 and J is TRBJ1-2; D unclear. Looked up from germline, CDR1 is LNHDA and CDR2 is SQIVND (reference sequence). The V end lost 5 bases, the J end lost 4 bases, and 23 bases lay between the germline ends. The CDR3 is 17 residues long. In nucleotides, the CDR3 is TGTGCCAGTAGTGACCTTCGCGGGTCCCTCAACGGCTATGGCTACACCTTC. It yields the protein CASSDLRGSLNGYGYTF. Combining the CDR3 with reference TRBV19 and TRBJ1-2 gives the whole variable domain DGGITQSPKYLFRKEGQNVTLSCEQNLNHDAMYWYRQDPGQGLRLIYYSQIVNDFQKGDIAEGYSVSREKKESFPLTVTSAQKNPTAFYLCASSDLRGSLNGYGYTFGSGTRLTVV.

The rearrangement uses TRBV4-1 and TRBJ2-1; 8 bases are shared with TRBD2. This CDR3 comprises 22 residues. Germline-derived CDR1 and CDR2 are MGHRA and YSYEKL. With V trimmed by 4 bases and J by 0 bases, 23 bases remained unmatched. CDR3 sequence: CASSPNPGGAGAPGTSYNEQFF. The CDR3, as DNA: TGCGCCAGCAGCCCAAACCCGGGAGGAGCGGGGGCCCCCGGGACCTCCTACAATGAGCAGTTCTTC.

The rearrangement links TRBV10-3 to TRBJ1-6; D gene uncertain. Per germline, CDR1 ENHRY and CDR2 SYGVKD. V was shortened by 10 bases and J by 0 bases, with 22 bases between the two germline ends. This CDR3 is 18 amino acids long. The CDR3 sequence: CATKGNYGEGSYNSPLHF. CDR3 coding DNA: TGTGCCACGAAAGGGAATTATGGAGAGGGCTCCTATAATTCACCCCTCCACTTT.

V and J are TRBV4-1 and TRBJ2-3; D is unresolved. Per the germline V gene, CDR1 is MGHRA and CDR2 is YSYEKL. With 0 bases removed from V and 7 bases from J, the gap between germline ends came to 5 bases. This CDR3 is 12 amino acids long. CDR3 in DNA: TGCGCCAGCAGCCAAGATCAGTATACGCAGTATTTT. It is translated as CASSQDQYTQYF.

The rearrangement links TRBV18 to TRBJ2-7, with D possibly matching TRBD2 (6 bases). The CDR3 covers 13 residues. CDR1 is KGHSH, CDR2 LQKENI, per germline. V was shortened by 3 bases and J by 3 bases, with 9 bases between the two germline ends. The CDR3, as DNA: TGTGCCAGCTCACCTCCTAGCGTCTACGAGCAGTACTTC. Translation gives CASSPPSVYEQYF.

The chain links TRBV18 to TRBJ2-3, with D perhaps TRBD2 (5 bases). Per the germline V gene, CDR1 is KGHSH and CDR2 is LQKENI. This CDR3 spans 14 amino acids. With 3 bases removed from V and 3 bases from J, the gap between germline ends came to 10 bases. CDR3 DNA sequence: TGTGCCAGCTCACCGGAGGTTAGGACAGATACGCAGTATTTT. It translates to CASSPEVRTDTQYF.

The V and J genes are TRBV6-5 and TRBJ1-6; 9 bases agree with TRBD1. Trimming cost V 2 bases and J 12 bases; bases outside gene matches: 5. The CDR3 runs 14 residues. The germline gives CDR1 MNHEY, CDR2 SVGAGI. Here the CDR3 reads CASSYLTGGKPLHF. The CDR3 coding sequence is TGTGCCAGCAGTTACCTGACAGGGGGTAAACCCCTCCACTTT.